This note documents a single T cell receptor (beta chain) sequence. In blood CD8+ and CD4+ T cells, TCR beta underwent sequencing. Controls were healthy donors (matched for age and sex). It was negative isolation that provided the CD8+ and CD4+ T cells, whereas TEMRA cells were enriched by FACS. These data originate in a study of CD8 T cells in Susac syndrome. From germline, CDR1 is DFQATT and CDR2 SNEGSKA (reference sequence). The germline V and J ends were trimmed by 2 bases and 7 bases, with 14 bases remaining between them. This CDR3 region has 14 residues. RNA was extracted with the RNeasy kit, and a quantity of roughly 0.5 to 1 ug was reverse transcribed using random hexamers. The CDR3 of TCR beta was amplified by immunoSEQ multiplex PCR across 54 Vbeta and 13 Jbeta. TCRdb fed the immunoSEQ multiplex PCR reads into MiXCR, producing one record per CDR3 protein. In the table there are about 120,000 distinct CDR3 sequences, about 93% of which are singletons.

The receptor comes from a human donor in good health. Specimen: CD4+ T cells from PBMCs. V and J are TRBV20-1 and TRBJ1-4; no clear D. CDR3 amino acids: CSARRTLTGEKLFF. The CDR3 DNA reads TGCAGTGCTAGAAGAACCCTCACGGGTGAAAAACTGTTTTTT.